This T cell receptor (beta chain) was captured in a study of T cells in Graves' hyperthyroidism and ophthalmopathy. Notes on the study in general: A median around 6.4 months before onset, the model predicted ophthalmopathy. Stable hyperthyroidism was separated from ophthalmopathy by a model based on 13 V-J features.

Diagnoses used clinical symptoms, serum thyroxine and TRAb, thyroid ultrasound and orbital computed tomography. The PBMCs had their origin in roughly 10 ml of fresh peripheral blood. What was amplified from RNA transcripts were TCR beta CDR3 regions. An initial round of RT-PCR targeting the TCR CDR3 relied on the HTBI primer set. TCRdb called the multiplex PCR reads again in MiXCR, with one record for every CDR3 protein. The table lists some 460,000 distinct CDR3 sequences, 15% to 18% of them singletons. This clonotype was detected many times. The antigen is undetermined. Per germline, CDR1 DFQATT and CDR2 SNEGSKA (reference sequence). The germline V and J ends were trimmed by 3 bases and 1 base, with 13 bases remaining between them. CDR3 length: 15 residues.

Sequenced material: blood. This chain links TRBV20-1 with TRBJ2-4, with D perhaps matching TRBD2 (5 bases). The clonotype was recovered from a woman aged 18 to 35 with Graves' hyperthyroidism. For the CDR3, the DNA is TGCAGTGCTAGGCCGTTGGAGGAGGCCAAAAACATTCAGTACTTC. Protein sequence: CSARPLEEAKNIQYF.